The 27 T cell receptor beta chains listed next were all sequenced from one sample in a study of shared clonotypes between healthy human individuals. Profiling relied on immunoSEQ multiplex PCR, and the TCRdb table lists in-frame clones only, not all of them. The sample lists approximately 1.5 million clones; nearly 99% were seen once. The sample consisted of naive CD4+ T cells sorted from blood. Indicated subset: CD45RA+ positively selected. The receptor source for this set is a man aged 25-40 years in good health.

J is TRBJ2-5 and V is TRBV7-9; a possible D gene is TRBD1 (6 bases). Trimming took 5 bases from V and 5 from J, leaving 15 bases between them. This CDR3 spans 14 amino acids. CDR1 and CDR2 from the germline V gene are SEHNR and FQNEAQ (reference sequence). In DNA, the CDR3 is TGTGCCAGCAGCCCCCCCAGGGGCATGGAGACCCAGTACTTC. Translation gives CASSPPRGMETQYF.

This chain links TRBV30 with TRBJ2-5; TRBD1 agrees at 8 bases. CDR1 GTSNPN and CDR2 SVGIG come from the germline V gene (reference sequence). The CDR3 length is 14 residues. Trimming at V came to 3 bases and at J to 5 bases, leaving 8 bases not matched to a gene. The CDR3 spells CAWRTGAIIETQYF. The CDR3 region has the DNA TGTGCCTGGAGGACAGGGGCGATAATCGAGACCCAGTACTTC.

The chain couples TRBV7-9 to TRBJ2-7, with 13 bases aligning to TRBD2. The ends lost 5 bases at V and 0 bases at J; junction bases unmatched: 10. Germline V gene data show CDR1 as SEHNR and CDR2 as FQNEAQ (reference sequence). This CDR3 has 18 amino acids. The CDR3 DNA sequence: TGTGCCAGCAGCATCAGACTAGCGGGAGGAAGGAGCTCCTACGAGCAGTACTTC. Translating gives CASSIRLAGGRSSYEQYF.

V and J are TRBV27 and TRBJ2-2; D unresolved. Trimming cost V 2 bases and J 6 bases, with 7 bases left between them. Germline values: CDR1 MNHEY, CDR2 SMNVEV (reference sequence). This CDR3 is 13 amino acids long. DNA of the CDR3: TGTGCCAGCAGTTTAGTTCGGTCCGGGGAGCTGTTTTTT. Translating it yields CASSLVRSGELFF.

The chain links TRBV6-5 to TRBJ1-1; D is unresolved. This CDR3 comprises 13 residues. Trimming stripped 1 base from V and 3 bases from J, with 6 bases between. Germline assignment: CDR1 MNHEY and CDR2 SVGAGI. CDR3 DNA sequence: TGTGCCAGCAGTTACTTGGGTCACACTGAAGCTTTCTTT. Protein sequence: CASSYLGHTEAFF.

This sequence joins TRBV2 and TRBJ2-5; D tentatively reads TRBD1 or TRBD2 (5 bases each). V was trimmed by 6 bases and J by 2 bases, leaving 10 bases between them. The CDR3 sequence is 13 residues long. Germline V CDR1 and CDR2: SNHLY, FYNNEI. DNA of the CDR3: TGTGCCAGCAGCAGGGACCAACAAGAGACCCAGTACTTC. Protein: CASSRDQQETQYF.

The chain joins TRBV10-3 to TRBJ1-1; D gene unclear. The germline V gene has CDR1 ENHRY and CDR2 SYGVKD. This CDR3 has 13 amino acids. Between the trimmed V and J ends, which lost 6 bases and 3 bases, there was a span of 11 bases. This chain's CDR3 is CAIRGLQDTEAFF. The CDR3 nucleotides are TGTGCCATCAGGGGCCTTCAGGACACTGAAGCTTTCTTT.

V usage is TRBV28 and J usage is TRBJ1-2; D is perhaps TRBD1 (5 bases). Per the germline V gene, CDR1 is MDHEN and CDR2 is SYDVKM. With 2 bases removed from V and 5 bases from J, the gap between germline ends came to 15 bases. The CDR3 spans 15 residues. DNA of the CDR3: TGTGCCAGCAGTTTAATCCGGGGGTCATCGTATGGCTACACCTTC. Its translation: CASSLIRGSSYGYTF.

The V and J genes are TRBV4-2 and TRBJ2-3, with 7 bases fitting TRBD2. The V segment lost 2 bases and the J segment 2 bases; nucleotides outside the gene matches: 22. Germline CDR1 and CDR2: LGHNA and YNFKEQ. The CDR3 loop spans 21 amino acids. The CDR3 DNA is TGTGCCAGCAGCCAAACAACTCTCCGGGACTACCTCTCGACGGCCACAGATACGCAGTATTTT. Protein sequence: CASSQTTLRDYLSTATDTQYF.

The chain has TRBV5-4 and TRBJ2-1, with D tentatively TRBD2 (6 bases). Germline V gene sequence: CDR1 SGHNT, CDR2 YYREEE (reference sequence). The CDR3 runs 15 residues. Trimming took off 4 bases at V and 1 base at J, with 12 bases between the two ends. As DNA, the CDR3 is TGTGCCAGCAGCCGGAGGAGGGTTTCCTACAATGAGCAGTTCTTC. The encoded protein is CASSRRRVSYNEQFF.

The chain couples TRBV5-1 to TRBJ2-7, with 12 bases identical to TRBD2. The CDR3 consists of 17 residues. J gave up 3 bases and V 4 bases, and 11 bases lay outside the gene matches. From germline, CDR1 is SGHRS and CDR2 YFSETQ. This CDR3 reads CASSPWMASGRVYEQYF. CDR3 bases: TGCGCCAGCAGCCCATGGATGGCTAGCGGGAGGGTCTACGAGCAGTACTTC.

This chain connects TRBV28 to TRBJ1-2; 9 bases map to TRBD1. Germline CDR1 MDHEN, CDR2 SYDVKM. Unmatched junction bases numbered 6, after V lost 6 bases and J lost 7 bases. This CDR3 comprises 13 residues. The CDR3 nucleotides read TGTGCCAGCAGAAACAGGGGGCGCTTTGGCTACACCTTC. Its translation: CASRNRGRFGYTF.

The chain combines TRBV2 with TRBJ1-1; possible D gene TRBD1, 5 bases. V gave up 8 bases and J gave up 1 base, with 11 bases separating them. CDR1 and CDR2 (germline): SNHLY, FYNNEI. The length of the CDR3 is 13 residues. The CDR3 DNA follows: TGTGCCAGCGGGGGTAGCGGGAACACTGAAGCTTTCTTT. Translated, it gives CASGGSGNTEAFF.

J is TRBJ2-6 and V is TRBV18; no definite D call. Germline V gene data show CDR1 as KGHSH and CDR2 as LQKENI. The V gene lost 3 bases and the J gene lost 0 bases, with 9 bases spanning the gap. This CDR3 contains 16 residues. CDR3: CASSPMGFSGANVLTF. The CDR3 DNA sequence: TGTGCCAGCTCACCGATGGGTTTCTCTGGGGCCAACGTCCTGACTTTC.

Only a few counts were recorded for this clone. The chain has TRBV5-1 and TRBJ1-5; TRBD1 agrees at 12 bases. The CDR3 contains 16 residues. V was pared by 0 bases and J by 5 bases, with 3 bases of the junction left unmatched. Germline values: CDR1 SGHRS, CDR2 YFSETQ. The chain's CDR3 is CASSLAGTGGYQPQHF. DNA for the CDR3: TGCGCCAGCAGCTTGGCAGGGACAGGGGGCTATCAGCCCCAGCATTTT.

The chain couples TRBV9 to TRBJ2-1; 12 bases line up with TRBD2. This CDR3 spans 15 amino acids. The junction had 5 bases not matched to a gene; V was cut back by 4 bases and J by 6 bases. CDR1 is SGDLS, CDR2 YYNGEE, per germline. The CDR3 is CASSPSSGRANEQFF. Here the CDR3 DNA reads TGTGCCAGCAGCCCCTCTAGCGGGAGGGCCAATGAGCAGTTCTTC.

Comments on this clone: Distinct nucleotide sequences in the sample also encode this CDR3. This rearrangement joins TRBV27 to TRBJ2-7, with 11 bases fitting TRBD1. V was pared by 2 bases and J by 3 bases, with 3 bases of the junction left unmatched. CDR3 length: 15 residues. Per germline, CDR1 MNHEY and CDR2 SMNVEV (reference sequence). The CDR3 DNA sequence: TGTGCCAGCAGTTTACTAGGGACAGGGGGCTACGAGCAGTACTTC. Translating it yields CASSLLGTGGYEQYF.

The chain uses TRBV6-4 and TRBJ2-3; weak D call: TRBD1 (6 bases). Germline V gives CDR1 MRHNA, CDR2 SNTAGT. The CDR3 is 15 residues long. V lost 8 bases, J lost 6 bases, and 21 bases lay in between. The CDR3 nucleotides read TGTGCCAGCCCAAGTGACCTTGGGGGCGAGGATACGCAGTATTTT. It is translated as CASPSDLGGEDTQYF.

The rearrangement uses TRBV28 and TRBJ2-7; 9 nucleotides align to TRBD2. This CDR3 contains 16 residues. Germline CDR1 MDHEN, CDR2 SYDVKM. V lost 1 base, J lost 6 bases, and 10 bases stayed unmatched. This CDR3 is CASSLLGREGRGEQYF. CDR3 coding DNA: TGTGCCAGCAGTTTATTGGGGCGGGAGGGACGTGGCGAGCAGTACTTC.

This chain uses TRBV7-2 with TRBJ2-2; D remains ambiguous. The CDR3 length is 14 residues. Trimming took 1 base from V and 6 from J, leaving 9 bases between them. CDR1 SGHTA and CDR2 FQGNSA come from the germline V gene. CDR3 loop: CASSLDPAPGELFF. The CDR3 DNA is TGTGCCAGCAGCTTAGACCCCGCACCCGGGGAGCTGTTTTTT. Together with reference TRBV7-2 and TRBJ2-2, the CDR3 gives the full variable domain: GAGVSQSPSNKVTEKGKDVELRCDPISGHTALYWYRQSLGQGLEFLIYFQGNSAPDKSGLPSDRFSAERTGGSVSTLTIQRTQQEDSAVYLCASSLDPAPGELFFGEGSRLTVL.

The rearrangement joins TRBV27 to TRBJ1-5; TRBD1 matches at 11 bases. Germline values: CDR1 MNHEY, CDR2 SMNVEV (reference sequence). V gave up 2 bases and J gave up 7 bases; unmatched junction bases: 13. This CDR3 has 18 amino acids. CDR3 amino acids: CASSLTPGQGALVQPQHF. CDR3 DNA: TGTGCCAGCAGTTTAACCCCCGGACAGGGGGCTCTTGTACAGCCCCAGCATTTT.

The chain couples TRBV28 to TRBJ1-5; D unclear. Per the germline V gene, CDR1 is MDHEN and CDR2 is SYDVKM. The CDR3 has 15 amino acids. The V end lost 6 bases, the J end lost 4 bases, and 16 bases lay between the germline ends. Written as DNA, the CDR3 is TGTGCCAGCAGACCTGAGCCCCGTAGAAATCAGCCCCAGCATTTT. The encoded protein is CASRPEPRRNQPQHF.

The V call is TRBV11-2, the J call TRBJ2-7; D ambiguous. Trimming cost V 1 base and J 4 bases, with 17 bases left between them. The CDR3 covers 16 residues. Germline CDR1 is SGHAT and CDR2 is FQNNGV. This CDR3 is CASSLVGQTLEYEQYF. As DNA, the CDR3 is TGTGCCAGCAGCTTAGTCGGGCAGACTCTTGAGTACGAGCAGTACTTC.

The genes are TRBV7-9 and TRBJ1-2, with 9 bases fitting TRBD1. With 5 bases clipped from V and 9 bases from J, the junction kept 4 bases outside the gene matches. From germline, CDR1 is SEHNR and CDR2 FQNEAQ (reference sequence). This CDR3 comprises 12 residues. The CDR3 sequence is CASSPGTGSYTF. CDR3 bases: TGTGCCAGCAGCCCAGGGACAGGGAGCTACACCTTC.

The genes are TRBV5-1 and TRBJ2-1, with D unclear. Germline V lookup: CDR1 SGHRS, CDR2 YFSETQ. The CDR3 consists of 14 residues. Trimming stripped 1 base from V and 7 bases from J, with 12 bases between. CDR3 loop: CASSLSASLNEQFF. The CDR3 DNA is TGCGCCAGCAGCTTGTCAGCCTCATTAAATGAGCAGTTCTTC.

This chain joins TRBV18 and TRBJ1-5; 11 positions match TRBD1. Unmatched junction bases numbered 4, after V lost 4 bases and J lost 2 bases. Per the germline V gene, CDR1 is KGHSH and CDR2 is LQKENI. This CDR3 region has 16 residues. The CDR3 nucleotides are TGTGCCAGCTCACGGGACAGGGGGAATGGCAATCAGCCCCAGCATTTT. The encoded protein is CASSRDRGNGNQPQHF.

In DNA, the CDR3 is TGTGCCAGCAGCTTGGAACTAGCGGGAGCCTCCGAGCAGTACTTC. Protein sequence: CASSLELAGASEQYF. V gene TRBV5-4 combines with J gene TRBJ2-7; 11 bases agree with TRBD2. V dropped 0 bases and J dropped 6; count of bases not matched to a gene: 5. Germline lookup yields CDR1 SGHNT and CDR2 YYREEE (reference sequence). The CDR3 spans 15 residues.